These 24 T cell receptor beta chains came from one sample sequenced in a study of OX40 agonist ivuxolimab in advanced cancers. Assay used: immunoSEQ multiplex PCR; TCRdb lists only in-frame clones, some missing. The repertoire holds some 50,000 clones, with 70% to 90% as singletons. Sequenced here: CD4+ or CD8+ T cells sorted from blood, sampled in a trial of the OX40 agonist ivuxolimab. All receptors come from an adult with an advanced solid tumor such as melanoma, head and neck, liver or kidney cancer.

The chain employs TRBV5-4 and TRBJ2-3; D is undetermined. CDR3 length: 14 amino acids. Germline CDR1 SGHNT, CDR2 YYREEE (reference sequence). Trimming cost V 4 bases and J 8 bases, with 17 bases left between them. In nucleotides, the CDR3 is TGTGCCAGCAGCCTACGGACCAATGATGGTACGCAGTATTTT. Its translation: CASSLRTNDGTQYF.

This chain connects TRBV5-1 to TRBJ1-1; D remains ambiguous. V was clipped by 5 bases and J by 1 base, with 9 bases between them. Per germline, CDR1 SGHRS and CDR2 YFSETQ. The CDR3 has 13 residues. The CDR3, as DNA: TGCGCCAGCAGGGAAGGGTGGAACACTGAAGCTTTCTTT. Encoded protein: CASREGWNTEAFF.

This clone was counted only a few times. This sequence joins TRBV6-5 and TRBJ1-6; D may be TRBD1 (5 bases). From germline, CDR1 is MNHEY and CDR2 SVGAGI. The CDR3 consists of 15 residues. The germline V and J ends were trimmed by 1 base and 11 bases, with 15 bases remaining between them. CDR3 sequence: CASSYFPPLDTPLHF. CDR3 DNA sequence: TGTGCCAGCAGTTACTTCCCCCCGCTGGACACACCCCTCCACTTT.

This rearrangement joins TRBV4-3 to TRBJ1-2; TRBD1 might be the D (5 bases). V lost 1 base and J 2 bases, leaving 8 bases between the germline ends. Germline lookup yields CDR1 LGHNA and CDR2 YSLEER. CDR3 length: 14 amino acids. The CDR3 is CASSQVRQNYGYTF. CDR3 sequence (DNA): TGCGCCAGCAGCCAAGTTCGACAGAACTATGGCTACACCTTC.

In DNA, the CDR3 is TGTGCCAGCTCACTTGAGAGGAGCTCCTACGAGCAGTACTTC. It encodes CASSLERSSYEQYF. This chain links TRBV18 with TRBJ2-7; no clear D. Germline V gene data show CDR1 as KGHSH and CDR2 as LQKENI. The V and J ends lost 4 bases and 0 bases respectively, with 10 bases between them. The CDR3 extends over 14 amino acids.

This clone is a singleton in its sample. This chain links TRBV5-4 with TRBJ2-5; the D is unclear. Trimming removed 2 bases from V and 1 base from J, with 15 bases in between. The germline gives CDR1 SGHNT, CDR2 YYREEE (reference sequence). This CDR3 contains 16 residues. CDR3 in DNA: TGTGCCAGCAGCTTCGTAGCTAGTCCTCCCCAAGAGACCCAGTACTTC. Protein product: CASSFVASPPQETQYF. Full variable domain (rest looked up from reference TRBV5-4 and TRBJ2-5): ETGVTQSPTHLIKTRGQQVTLRCSSQSGHNTVSWYQQALGQGPQFIFQYYREEENGRGNFPPRFSGLQFPNYSSELNVNALELDDSALYLCASSFVASPPQETQYFGPGTRLLVL.

The chain employs TRBV27 and TRBJ2-3; TRBD1 is a possible D gene (5 bases). The ends were cut back, 5 bases at V and 0 bases at J, with 15 bases in the middle. Germline V gene sequence: CDR1 MNHEY, CDR2 SMNVEV (reference sequence). The CDR3 is made up of 16 amino acids. CDR3 region: CASSGAGRSSTDTQYF. The CDR3 region has the DNA TGTGCCAGCAGTGGGGCCGGGCGATCTAGCACAGATACGCAGTATTTT.

The chain combines TRBV9 with TRBJ2-1, with TRBD2 identical over 12 bases. Germline CDR1 SGDLS, CDR2 YYNGEE. The ends lost 3 bases at V and 3 bases at J; junction bases unmatched: 10. CDR3 length equals 18 residues. The CDR3 sequence: CASSAPHSGLAGYNEQFF. In nucleotides, the CDR3 is TGTGCCAGCAGCGCACCACACTCGGGACTAGCGGGCTACAATGAGCAGTTCTTC. Based on the CDR3 plus reference TRBV9 and TRBJ2-1, the full variable domain is DSGVTQTPKHLITATGQRVTLRCSPRSGDLSVYWYQQSLDQGLQFLIQYYNGEERAKGNILERFSAQQFPDLHSELNLSSLELGDSALYFCASSAPHSGLAGYNEQFFGPGTRLTVL.

The chain has TRBV2 and TRBJ2-5, with D perhaps TRBD1 (6 bases). The V and J ends lost 8 bases and 1 base respectively, with 23 bases between them. The CDR3 length is 17 residues. Germline V gives CDR1 SNHLY, CDR2 FYNNEI. CDR3 DNA sequence: TGTGCCAGCCCCGGCCAGGGGCCTACCATGGGCCAAGAGACCCAGTACTTC. Translated, it gives CASPGQGPTMGQETQYF.

This chain uses TRBV7-6 with TRBJ1-6; 10 positions agree with TRBD1. Germline CDR1 reads SGHVS; CDR2 reads FNYEAQ. V lost 4 bases, J lost 7 bases, and 10 bases stayed unmatched. This CDR3 spans 17 amino acids. CDR3 loop: CASSSGQGISRNSPLHF. The CDR3 DNA sequence: TGTGCCAGCAGCTCGGGACAGGGGATATCTAGGAATTCACCCCTCCACTTT.

The chain links TRBV9 to TRBJ2-1, with TRBD2 as a possible D gene (7 bases). The CDR3 is 17 amino acids. In germline, CDR1 is SGDLS, CDR2 YYNGEE. The V gene lost 1 base and the J gene lost 5 bases, with 19 bases spanning the gap. CDR3 sequence reads: CASSVSGAAGPHNEQFF. CDR3 nucleotides: TGTGCCAGCAGCGTATCAGGGGCAGCGGGGCCACACAATGAGCAGTTCTTC. The whole variable domain, filled in from reference TRBV9 and TRBJ2-1, reads DSGVTQTPKHLITATGQRVTLRCSPRSGDLSVYWYQQSLDQGLQFLIQYYNGEERAKGNILERFSAQQFPDLHSELNLSSLELGDSALYFCASSVSGAAGPHNEQFFGPGTRLTVL.

The rearrangement links TRBV7-9 to TRBJ2-1, with D perhaps matching TRBD1 (6 bases). The CDR3 extends over 15 amino acids. Germline V gene data show CDR1 as SEHNR and CDR2 as FQNEAQ (reference sequence). With 5 bases removed from V and 7 bases from J, the gap between germline ends came to 18 bases. CDR3 sequence reads: CASSAKTQGFNEQFF. CDR3 bases: TGTGCCAGCAGCGCCAAAACCCAGGGGTTTAATGAGCAGTTCTTC.

This chain joins TRBV7-6 and TRBJ2-1, with 10 bases lining up with TRBD2. With V trimmed by 1 base and J by 6 bases, 6 bases remained unmatched. The CDR3 totals 16 residues. CDR1 is SGHVS and CDR2 is FNYEAQ in the germline V gene. The CDR3 here is CASSLGAAGGINEQFF. Here the CDR3 DNA reads TGTGCCAGCAGCTTAGGGGCAGCGGGGGGGATCAATGAGCAGTTCTTC.

The genes are TRBV10-3 and TRBJ2-3; TRBD2 matches 8 bases. Germline CDR1 and CDR2: ENHRY and SYGVKD. J gave up 2 bases and V 7 bases, and 8 bases lay outside the gene matches. This CDR3 contains 15 residues. The CDR3 sequence is CAITDTSGITDTQYF. CDR3 nucleotides: TGTGCCATCACCGATACTAGCGGCATCACAGATACGCAGTATTTT.

The genes are TRBV13 and TRBJ2-1; 14 bases line up with TRBD2. Germline-derived CDR1 and CDR2 are PRHDT and FYEKMQ (reference sequence). With V trimmed by 4 bases and J by 2 bases, 4 bases remained unmatched. CDR3 length: 17 amino acids. The CDR3 bases are TGTGCCAGCAGCTCTCCGGGACTAGCGGGAGCCTACAATGAGCAGTTCTTC. Translated, it gives CASSSPGLAGAYNEQFF.

This chain joins TRBV5-5 and TRBJ2-1; 7 bases agree with TRBD1. The CDR3 runs 15 residues. Per the germline V gene, CDR1 is SGHKS and CDR2 is YYEKEE (reference sequence). After removal of 3 bases from V and 9 bases from J, the junction contained 12 bases not matched to a gene. CDR3 residues: CASSSDRARVGEQFF. CDR3 nucleotides: TGTGCCAGCAGCTCAGACAGGGCGAGGGTTGGTGAGCAGTTCTTC.

The DNA for the CDR3 is TGTGCCAGCAGTTACCTGCTAGCGAACTCCTACAATGAGCAGTTCTTC. This codes for CASSYLLANSYNEQFF. The chain employs TRBV6-5 and TRBJ2-1, with a weak D call TRBD2 (6 bases). The germline V gene has CDR1 MNHEY and CDR2 SVGAGI. Trimming took 2 bases from V and 0 from J, leaving 11 bases between them. The CDR3 totals 16 residues.

This clone came up once. CDR3 in DNA: TGCGCCAGCAGCCCCCGGACGGGCTCTAGCACAGATACGCAGTATTTT. It translates to CASSPRTGSSTDTQYF. This rearrangement joins TRBV4-1 to TRBJ2-3; D is undetermined. CDR1 and CDR2 from the germline V gene are MGHRA and YSYEKL. The CDR3 consists of 16 residues. V was trimmed by 4 bases and J by 0 bases, leaving 14 bases between them.

The chain joins TRBV13 to TRBJ2-7; 7 nucleotides align to TRBD2. Germline CDR1 PRHDT, CDR2 FYEKMQ (reference sequence). V lost 0 bases to trimming and J lost 6 bases; unmatched junction nucleotides: 8. This CDR3 is 15 amino acids long. CDR3 sequence reads: CASSLGVGTIGEQYF. The DNA of the CDR3 is TGTGCCAGCAGCTTAGGGGTAGGGACTATCGGCGAGCAGTACTTC.

This chain links TRBV13 with TRBJ2-3, with 8 bases that match TRBD1. V was pared by 5 bases and J by 3 bases, with 7 bases of the junction left unmatched. The CDR3 has 15 residues. Germline-derived CDR1 and CDR2 are PRHDT and FYEKMQ (reference sequence). This CDR3 is CASSPRQGSTDTQYF. For the CDR3, the DNA is TGTGCCAGCAGCCCCCGACAGGGGTCTACAGATACGCAGTATTTT.

The chain combines TRBV30 with TRBJ1-2; D is uncertain. CDR1 and CDR2 (germline): GTSNPN, SVGIG (reference sequence). The CDR3 totals 14 residues. Deletions cut 0 bases from V and 6 bases from J, with 14 bases between. CDR3 amino acids: CAWSVLPYLNGYTF. CDR3 DNA: TGTGCCTGGAGTGTATTACCATATCTTAATGGCTACACCTTC.

The chain recombines TRBV9 with TRBJ2-7; 11 nucleotides line up with TRBD2. The length of the CDR3 is 16 residues. The germline V gene encodes CDR1 SGDLS and CDR2 YYNGEE. The ends lost 0 bases at V and 7 bases at J; junction bases unmatched: 9. In DNA form, the CDR3 reads TGTGCCAGCAGCGTAGAGCTTAGCGGGGGGGCGCGTGAGCAGTACTTC. Protein product: CASSVELSGGAREQYF.

The rearrangement uses TRBV7-2 and TRBJ2-5, with TRBD2 matching over 9 bases. CDR1 is SGHTA, CDR2 FQGNSA, per germline. The V gene end was trimmed by 4 bases and the J gene end by 0 bases; junction bases not matched to a gene: 9. The CDR3 consists of 17 residues. The CDR3 sequence: CASSSKTSGVHQETQYF. In nucleotides, the CDR3 is TGTGCCAGCAGCTCCAAGACTAGCGGAGTGCACCAAGAGACCCAGTACTTC.

CDR3 sequence: CASSVGAGLRGYTF. CDR3 nucleotide sequence: TGTGCCAGCAGCGTAGGTGCGGGGCTCCGGGGCTACACCTTC. V is TRBV9 and J is TRBJ1-2, with a possible D match to TRBD1 (5 bases). Germline values: CDR1 SGDLS, CDR2 YYNGEE. This CDR3 contains 14 residues. V was clipped by 0 bases and J by 8 bases, with 14 bases between them.